The 11 T cell receptor beta chains below come from one sample, sequenced in a study of T-cell reconstitution after alpha-beta-depleted transplantation in children. Library preparation (for TCRbeta) was performed with unique molecular identifiers. TCRdb reprocessed the PCR reads with MiXCR, giving one entry per CDR3 protein. The sample holds fewer than 250,000 distinct CDR3 sequences, around a sixth seen once. This material consisted of PBMCs, mostly from graft donor cells, taken 360 days after TCRalphabeta/CD19-depleted stem cell transplant. These receptors came from a male patient between 2 and 10 years old who had a stem cell transplant for acute lymphoblastic leukemia, so the T cells may come from the graft donor.

The chain is built from TRBV4-2 and TRBJ1-5; the D gene is possibly TRBD1 (5 bases). The germline V gene encodes CDR1 LGHNA and CDR2 YNFKEQ. V dropped 0 bases and J dropped 3 bases, with 12 bases sitting between them. The CDR3 extends over 16 amino acids. The chain's CDR3 is CASSQEMGGNNQPQHF. As DNA, the CDR3 is TGTGCCAGCAGCCAAGAAATGGGGGGAAACAATCAGCCCCAGCATTTT.

This clonotype was seen more than once but under ten times. The chain couples TRBV9 to TRBJ2-7; D is unresolved. There are 12 residues in the CDR3. The V gene lost 2 bases and the J gene lost 8 bases, with 11 bases spanning the gap. In germline, CDR1 is SGDLS, CDR2 YYNGEE. CDR3 residues: CASSVGWDQQYF. CDR3 DNA sequence: TGTGCCAGCAGCGTGGGCTGGGATCAGCAGTACTTC.

CDR3 DNA sequence: TGTGCCAGCAGCCAAGAAGATAGGGGACAGGGGTATAATAATTCACCCCTCCACTTT. Translated: CASSQEDRGQGYNNSPLHF. The chain couples TRBV3-1 to TRBJ1-6; 10 positions match TRBD1. The CDR3 has 19 residues. Trimming took 0 bases from V and 5 from J; bases not matched to a gene: 10. Germline V gene data show CDR1 as LGHDT and CDR2 as YNNKEL (reference sequence).

J is TRBJ2-5 and V is TRBV3-1; the match to TRBD2 covers 15 bases. CDR3 length equals 20 residues. V lost 3 bases to trimming and J lost 2 bases; unmatched junction nucleotides: 13. Germline V gene lookup returns CDR1 LGHDT and CDR2 YNNKEL (reference sequence). The CDR3 DNA reads TGTGCCAGCAGCCAGGGTTTCGGGACTAGCGGGGGGACGGAACAAGAGACCCAGTACTTC. It specifies CASSQGFGTSGGTEQETQYF.

The chain uses TRBV7-2 and TRBJ2-2; D call uncertain. V was trimmed by 5 bases and J by 6 bases, leaving 16 bases between them. CDR1 is SGHTA, CDR2 FQGNSA, per germline. The CDR3 totals 15 residues. Here the CDR3 reads CASSLRLNAAGELFF. For the CDR3, the DNA is TGTGCCAGCAGCCTTAGACTCAATGCGGCCGGGGAGCTGTTTTTT.

The genes are TRBV29-1 and TRBJ1-1; D possibly corresponds to TRBD1 (6 bases). CDR3 length: 14 amino acids. Germline CDR1 and CDR2: SQVTM and ANQGSEA. V was shortened by 1 base and J by 3 bases, with 12 bases between the two germline ends. This CDR3 is CSVEAPRGYTEAFF. The CDR3, as DNA: TGCAGCGTTGAAGCCCCCAGGGGCTACACTGAAGCTTTCTTT. The whole variable domain, remainder taken from reference TRBV29-1 and TRBJ1-1, is SAVISQKPSRDICQRGTSLTIQCQVDSQVTMMFWYRQQPGQSLTLIATANQGSEATYESGFVIDKFPISRPNLTFSTLTVSNMSPEDSSIYLCSVEAPRGYTEAFFGQGTRLTVV.

Only a few counts were recorded for this clonotype. This rearrangement joins TRBV7-8 to TRBJ2-1, with TRBD2 identical over 11 bases. The junction had 10 bases not matched to a gene; V was cut back by 2 bases and J by 7 bases. Germline CDR1 and CDR2: SGHVS and FQNEAQ. The CDR3 has 17 amino acids. The DNA of the CDR3 is TGTGCCAGCAGCTTACCCAGACTAGCGGGACGCCAAAATGAGCAGTTCTTC. It codes for CASSLPRLAGRQNEQFF.

This clonotype was seen at least ten times. This chain joins TRBV7-6 and TRBJ1-1, with D maybe TRBD1 (6 bases). From germline, CDR1 is SGHVS and CDR2 FNYEAQ. The CDR3 is made up of 16 amino acids. Trimming pared 5 bases from V and 2 bases from J, leaving 18 bases between. The CDR3 region is CASSLVGGQINTEAFF. The CDR3 bases are TGTGCCAGCAGCCTCGTAGGGGGGCAGATAAACACTGAAGCTTTCTTT.

This clonotype came up a few times. The J gene is TRBJ2-3, the V gene TRBV12-3 or TRBV12-4; unclear D gene. V lost 3 bases and J 5 bases, leaving 3 bases between the germline ends. The CDR3 has 11 amino acids. The CDR3 protein is CASSLIDTQYF. CDR3 DNA: TGTGCCAGCAGTTTGATAGATACGCAGTATTTT.

V and J are TRBV12-3 or TRBV12-4 and TRBJ1-1; no reliable D call. CDR3 length: 13 amino acids. The V and J ends lost 5 bases and 3 bases respectively, with 10 bases between them. The CDR3 DNA follows: TGTGCCAGCAGTCTCAAGGGTTACACTGAAGCTTTCTTT. Protein sequence: CASSLKGYTEAFF.

This clonotype was counted only a few times. The rearrangement links TRBV29-1 to TRBJ2-5; D gene unclear. Germline V gene data show CDR1 as SQVTM and CDR2 as ANQGSEA. The CDR3 runs to 13 residues. V gave up 7 bases and J gave up 9 bases, with 21 bases separating them. CDR3 in amino acids: CSARLAPGLSQYF. As DNA, the CDR3 is TGCAGCGCCCGACTGGCTCCCGGTTTGTCCCAGTACTTC.